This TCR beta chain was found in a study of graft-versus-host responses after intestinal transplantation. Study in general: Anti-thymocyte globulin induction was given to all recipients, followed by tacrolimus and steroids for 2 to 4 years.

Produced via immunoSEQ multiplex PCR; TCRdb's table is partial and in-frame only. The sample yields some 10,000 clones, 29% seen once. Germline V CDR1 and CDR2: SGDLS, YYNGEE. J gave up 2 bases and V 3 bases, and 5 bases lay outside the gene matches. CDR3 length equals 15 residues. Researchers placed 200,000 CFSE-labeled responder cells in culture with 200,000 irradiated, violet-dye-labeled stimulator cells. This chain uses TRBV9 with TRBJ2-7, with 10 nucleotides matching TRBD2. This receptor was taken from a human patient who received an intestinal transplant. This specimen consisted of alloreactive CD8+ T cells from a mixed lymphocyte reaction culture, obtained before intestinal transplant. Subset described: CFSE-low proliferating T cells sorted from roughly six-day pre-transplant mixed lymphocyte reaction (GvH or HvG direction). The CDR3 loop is CASSEGLASAYEQYF. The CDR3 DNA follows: TGTGCCAGCAGCGAGGGACTAGCGTCCGCCTACGAGCAGTACTTC.